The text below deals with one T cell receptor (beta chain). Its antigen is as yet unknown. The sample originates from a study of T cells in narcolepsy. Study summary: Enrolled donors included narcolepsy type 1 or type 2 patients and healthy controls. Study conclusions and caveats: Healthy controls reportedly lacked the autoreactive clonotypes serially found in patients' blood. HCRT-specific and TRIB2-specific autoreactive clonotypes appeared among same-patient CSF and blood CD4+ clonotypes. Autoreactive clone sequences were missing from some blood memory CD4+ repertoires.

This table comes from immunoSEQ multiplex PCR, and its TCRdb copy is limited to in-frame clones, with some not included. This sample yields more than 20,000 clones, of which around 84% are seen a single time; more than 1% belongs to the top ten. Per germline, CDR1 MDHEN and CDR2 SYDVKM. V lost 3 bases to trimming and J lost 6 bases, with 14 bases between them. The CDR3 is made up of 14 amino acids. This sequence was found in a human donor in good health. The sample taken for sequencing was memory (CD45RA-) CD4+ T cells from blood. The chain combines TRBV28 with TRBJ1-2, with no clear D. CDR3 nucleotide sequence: TGTGCCAGCAGTTTGGGTGGCATTGGGGATGGCTACACCTTC. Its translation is CASSLGGIGDGYTF.